This T cell receptor beta chain was retrieved from a study of T cell clonality in common variable immunodeficiency. This clone was observed many times. The target antigen is unknown. The CDR3 end falls 3 residues outside the read, so it is completed with the germline J gene. TCRdb's table, derived via immunoSEQ multiplex PCR, lists solely in-frame clones and lacks some. Singletons are absent from the sample, which has approximately 46,000 clones. Study observations and caveats: Links between repertoire features and CVID complications were heterogeneity-limited. Shared TCRbeta clones were fewer between CVID subjects than controls. TCRbeta clonality was increased in CVID versus healthy controls.

This CDR3 contains 16 residues. Germline CDR1 is SGHNT and CDR2 is YYREEE (reference sequence). V was shortened by 9 bases and J by 0 bases, with 20 bases between the two germline ends. Both groups were predominantly of Caucasian heritage. The receptor was isolated from a person between 18 and 75 years old in good health. Material: peripheral blood mononuclear cells. The genes are TRBV5-4 and TRBJ2-3; D unresolved. The CDR3 bases that were read are TGTGCCACTCAAAAAGGCCAGGAGCCTAGCACAGATACG. Translation: CATQKGQEPSTDT. The whole CDR3 protein is CATQKGQEPSTDTQYF.